These 3 T cell receptor beta chains came from one sample sequenced in a study of T-cell reconstitution after alpha-beta-depleted transplantation in children. Researchers prepared the TCRbeta library using unique molecular identifiers, the study reports. TCRdb reanalysed the PCR reads using MiXCR and keeps one entry per CDR3 protein. The data contain 600,000 to 700,000 distinct CDR3 sequences, around 13% of them singletons. Specimen: PBMCs, collected before TCRalphabeta/CD19-depleted stem cell transplant. These receptors all stem from a girl aged 2 to 9 with congenital amegakaryocytic thrombocytopenia, due to receive a stem cell transplant.

The sample holds one count of this clonotype. This clone may be a read error of a much larger clone one base away. The chain is built from TRBV5-1 and TRBJ2-7; possible D gene TRBD2, 5 bases. This CDR3 region has 15 residues. The germline V gene has CDR1 SGHRS and CDR2 YFSETQ. CDR3 protein: CASSLAYGGDYEQSF. DNA for the CDR3: TGCGCCAGCAGCTTGGCCTATGGAGGAGACTACGAGCAGTCCTTC.

The table lists this clonotype with a few counts. The chain links TRBV4-1 to TRBJ2-5; TRBD1 is a possible D gene (6 bases). This CDR3 is built from 16 residues. Germline CDR1 reads MGHRA; CDR2 reads YSYEKL. The V end was cut by 10 bases, the J end by 2 bases, with 23 bases between. The CDR3 is CATPSFTGSGQETQYF. DNA for the CDR3: TGCGCCACCCCTTCCTTCACAGGGTCGGGACAAGAGACCCAGTACTTC.

Only a few counts were recorded for this clonotype. The chain joins TRBV7-2 to TRBJ2-5; 7 bases map to TRBD2. Per the germline V gene, CDR1 is SGHTA and CDR2 is FQGNSA. This CDR3 is built from 15 residues. V was pared by 1 base and J by 4 bases, with 6 bases of the junction left unmatched. CDR3 loop: CASSLGLAQGETQYF. CDR3 DNA: TGTGCCAGCAGCTTAGGACTAGCTCAGGGAGAGACCCAGTACTTC.